Listed below are T cell receptor beta chains from one sample, sequenced in a study of T-cell reconstitution after alpha-beta-depleted transplantation in children. TCRdb re-called the PCR reads through MiXCR, storing one row per CDR3 protein. The profile shows about 500,000 distinct CDR3 sequences, 9.5% to 12% of them singletons. Sequenced material: PBMCs, mostly from graft donor cells, taken 180 days after TCRalphabeta/CD19-depleted stem cell transplant. The source is a female patient aged 2-15 years who had a stem cell transplant for aplastic anemia, so the T cells may come from the graft donor. CDR3s include the opening cysteine and the closing phenylalanine or tryptophan. A D gene is named only where the DNA matches it firmly. Expanded clones get a size class; other rows say once, few or many, or leave the size out.

d_call: TRBD2; clone_size: .; v_call: TRBV27; j_call: TRBJ2-1; cdr3_aa: CASSPLTSGGGYNEQFF; cdr3_nt: TGTGCCAGCAGTCCATTGACTAGCGGAGGGGGGTACAATGAGCAGTTCTTC
d_call: .; clone_size: .; v_call: TRBV25-1; j_call: TRBJ2-1; cdr3_aa: CASLAPTYNEQFF; cdr3_nt: TGTGCCAGCCTAGCGCCAACCTACAATGAGCAGTTCTTC
d_call: TRBD2; clone_size: .; v_call: TRBV19; j_call: TRBJ2-5; cdr3_aa: CASSIGSGLAGGPGETQYF; cdr3_nt: TGTGCCAGTAGTATAGGGTCAGGGCTAGCGGGAGGGCCGGGAGAGACCCAGTACTTC
d_call: .; clone_size: few; v_call: TRBV12-3/TRBV12-4; j_call: TRBJ2-3; cdr3_aa: CASSLGQQGLPEYF; cdr3_nt: TGTGCCAGCAGTTTAGGCCAGCAGGGGCTACCGGAGTATTTT
d_call: TRBD1; clone_size: few; v_call: TRBV11-3; j_call: TRBJ2-1; cdr3_aa: CASSFHRGTDNEQFF; cdr3_nt: TGTGCCAGCAGCTTCCACAGGGGAACGGACAATGAGCAGTTCTTC
d_call: .; clone_size: few; v_call: TRBV20-1; j_call: TRBJ2-1; cdr3_aa: CSAPGTGDWNEQFF; cdr3_nt: TGCAGTGCTCCCGGGACTGGAGATTGGAATGAGCAGTTCTTC
d_call: TRBD1; clone_size: few; v_call: TRBV12-3/TRBV12-4; j_call: TRBJ1-1; cdr3_aa: CASRFTGGTEAFF; cdr3_nt: TGTGCCAGCAGATTCACAGGGGGCACTGAAGCTTTCTTT
d_call: TRBD1; clone_size: .; v_call: TRBV20-1; j_call: TRBJ1-1; cdr3_aa: CSEAKGAMNTEAFF; cdr3_nt: TGCAGTGAGGCGAAGGGGGCCATGAACACTGAAGCTTTCTTT
d_call: .; clone_size: .; v_call: TRBV7-9; j_call: TRBJ2-7; cdr3_aa: CASSDNWRDEQYF; cdr3_nt: TGTGCCAGCAGCGACAATTGGAGGGACGAGCAGTACTTC
d_call: .; clone_size: .; v_call: TRBV20-1; j_call: TRBJ2-3; cdr3_aa: CSARDRLQGTDTQYF; cdr3_nt: TGCAGTGCTAGAGACCGTTTGCAGGGGACAGATACGCAGTATTTT
d_call: .; clone_size: .; v_call: TRBV29-1; j_call: TRBJ1-2; cdr3_aa: CSDGFYYGYTF; cdr3_nt: TGCAGCGATGGGTTTTACTATGGCTACACCTTC
d_call: .; clone_size: many; v_call: TRBV5-1; j_call: TRBJ2-2; cdr3_aa: CASHHTGELFF; cdr3_nt: TGCGCCAGCCACCACACCGGGGAGCTGTTTTTT
d_call: TRBD2; clone_size: few; v_call: TRBV6-1; j_call: TRBJ2-5; cdr3_aa: CASSSLSGTKTQYF; cdr3_nt: TGTGCCAGCAGCTCCCTTAGCGGGACGAAGACCCAGTACTTC
d_call: .; clone_size: few; v_call: TRBV28; j_call: TRBJ1-6; cdr3_aa: CASSLDPGNSPLHF; cdr3_nt: TGTGCCAGCAGTTTGGATCCGGGAAATTCACCCCTCCACTTT
d_call: TRBD2; clone_size: .; v_call: TRBV27; j_call: TRBJ2-7; cdr3_aa: CASSFLAGDGYEQYF; cdr3_nt: TGTGCCAGCAGTTTTCTAGCGGGAGACGGGTACGAGCAGTACTTC
d_call: TRBD2; clone_size: .; v_call: TRBV4-3; j_call: TRBJ2-3; cdr3_aa: CASSQLLAGDSTDTQYF; cdr3_nt: TGCGCCAGCAGCCAATTACTAGCGGGGGATTCCACAGATACGCAGTATTTT
d_call: .; clone_size: .; v_call: TRBV4-3; j_call: TRBJ2-5; cdr3_aa: CASSQDMTFQETQYF; cdr3_nt: TGCGCCAGCAGCCAAGATATGACCTTTCAAGAGACCCAGTACTTC
d_call: .; clone_size: .; v_call: TRBV30; j_call: TRBJ2-7; cdr3_aa: CAWSPQGSGSEQYF; cdr3_nt: TGTGCCTGGAGTCCCCAGGGCTCTGGATCGGAGCAGTACTTC
d_call: .; clone_size: .; v_call: TRBV4-2; j_call: TRBJ2-1; cdr3_aa: CASSQEPGARGYNEQFF; cdr3_nt: TGTGCCAGCAGCCAAGAACCGGGAGCGCGTGGCTACAATGAGCAGTTCTTC
d_call: TRBD2; clone_size: many; v_call: TRBV7-2; j_call: TRBJ2-5; cdr3_aa: CASSLNSGGGETQYF; cdr3_nt: TGTGCCAGCAGCTTAAATTCCGGCGGGGGAGAGACCCAGTACTTC
d_call: TRBD2; clone_size: many; v_call: TRBV20-1; j_call: TRBJ2-7; cdr3_aa: CSARTSGRAYEQYF; cdr3_nt: TGCAGTGCGAGGACTAGCGGGAGGGCCTACGAGCAGTACTTC
d_call: TRBD1; clone_size: few; v_call: TRBV6-5; j_call: TRBJ1-1; cdr3_aa: CASSSGTGNTEAFF; cdr3_nt: TGTGCCAGCAGTTCCGGGACAGGGAACACTGAAGCTTTCTTT
d_call: TRBD2; clone_size: .; v_call: TRBV20-1; j_call: TRBJ2-7; cdr3_aa: CSASSGGREWYEQYF; cdr3_nt: TGCAGTGCTAGCTCGGGGGGGCGGGAGTGGTACGAGCAGTACTTC
d_call: .; clone_size: .; v_call: TRBV30; j_call: TRBJ2-4; cdr3_aa: CARGTSRQYF; cdr3_nt: TGTGCCCGGGGCACTAGCAGGCAGTACTTC
d_call: TRBD1; clone_size: few; v_call: TRBV6-2/TRBV6-3; j_call: TRBJ2-1; cdr3_aa: CASSPPGQGVFNNEQFF; cdr3_nt: TGTGCCAGCAGTCCACCCGGACAGGGGGTTTTCAACAATGAGCAGTTCTTC
d_call: TRBD1; clone_size: .; v_call: TRBV18; j_call: TRBJ2-5; cdr3_aa: CASSPYDRGRGQETHYF; cdr3_nt: TGTGCCAGCTCACCATACGACAGGGGGAGAGGACAAGAGACCCACTACTTC
d_call: .; clone_size: many; v_call: TRBV12-3/TRBV12-4; j_call: TRBJ2-5; cdr3_aa: CASSWPSQETQYF; cdr3_nt: TGTGCCAGCAGTTGGCCCAGCCAAGAGACCCAGTACTTC